The clone carrying this T cell receptor (beta chain) was counted between two and nine times. The antigen is unknown. Germline CDR1 KGHSH, CDR2 LQKENI. V was clipped by 1 base and J by 0 bases, with 9 bases between them. This CDR3 region has 16 residues. This record comes from a study of regulatory T cells in long-lasting Graves disease. Notes on the study in general: New patients shared approximately 970 public clonotypes, and persistent patients shared more, with about 2,700. Possibly, too few samples lowered accuracy.

Time point here: persistent/refractory GD, antithyroid drugs over 5 years with positive TRAb. Preparation of the TCR library used RNA extracted from PBMCs. Staff drew roughly 10 milliliters of peripheral blood into EDTA tubes. Arm-PCR of CDR3 regions and iRepertoire HTBI primers were the basis on which TCR beta libraries were built. TCRdb ran MiXCR on the multiplex PCR reads and lists one entry per CDR3 protein. This sample carries hundreds of thousands of distinct CDR3 sequences, around 20% of them seen once, and the ten largest clones take 7.8%. The genes are TRBV18 and TRBJ1-4, with D hard to call. The specimen was peripheral blood mononuclear cells (PBMCs), collected when the disease was refractory, from a patient treated with antithyroid drugs. The sequence was collected from a female donor with Graves disease. CDR3 in DNA: TGTGCCAGCTCACCACTTCCGATGTCAACTAATGAAAAACTGTTTTTT. Residues: CASSPLPMSTNEKLFF. Full variable domain (rest looked up from reference TRBV18 and TRBJ1-4): NAGVMQNPRHLVRRRGQEARLRCSPMKGHSHVYWYRQLPEEGLKFMVYLQKENIIDESGMPKERFSAEFPKEGPSILRIQQVVRGDSAAYFCASSPLPMSTNEKLFFGSGTQLSVL.